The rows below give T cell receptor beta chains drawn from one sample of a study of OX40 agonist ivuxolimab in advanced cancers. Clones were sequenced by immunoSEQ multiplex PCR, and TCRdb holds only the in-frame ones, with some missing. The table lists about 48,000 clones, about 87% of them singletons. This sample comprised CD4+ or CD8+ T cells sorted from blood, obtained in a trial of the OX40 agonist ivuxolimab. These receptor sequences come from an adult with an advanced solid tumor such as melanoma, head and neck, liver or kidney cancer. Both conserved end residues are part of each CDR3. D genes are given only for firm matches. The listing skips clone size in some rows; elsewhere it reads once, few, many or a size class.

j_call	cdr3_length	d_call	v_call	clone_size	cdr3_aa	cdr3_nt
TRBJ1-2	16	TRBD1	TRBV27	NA	CASSNSRTGGSYGYTF	TGTGCCAGCAGTAATTCCCGGACAGGGGGCTCCTATGGCTACACCTTC
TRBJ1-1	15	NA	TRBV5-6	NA	CASSLGQVVGTEAFF	TGTGCCAGCAGCTTGGGGCAAGTCGTCGGCACTGAAGCTTTCTTT
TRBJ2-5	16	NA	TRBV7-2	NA	CASSSLWGDSMETQYF	TGTGCCAGCAGCTCCCTCTGGGGCGATAGCATGGAGACCCAGTACTTC
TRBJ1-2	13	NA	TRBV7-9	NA	CASTEGSTYGYTF	TGTGCCAGCACCGAAGGGAGCACCTATGGCTACACCTTC
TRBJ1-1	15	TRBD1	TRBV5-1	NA	CASSPEGTGGTEAFF	TGCGCCAGCAGCCCAGAAGGGACAGGGGGGACTGAAGCTTTCTTT
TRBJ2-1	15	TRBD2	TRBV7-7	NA	CASSLGRGSQYYQFF	TGTGCCAGCAGCTTAGGCCGCGGGAGTCAATATTATCAGTTCTTC
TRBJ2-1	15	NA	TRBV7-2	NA	CASRRDTSSYNEQFF	TGTGCCAGCAGGCGGGACACCAGCTCCTACAATGAGCAGTTCTTC
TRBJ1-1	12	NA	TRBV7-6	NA	CASSRGSTEAFF	TGTGCCAGCAGCCGGGGTTCCACTGAAGCTTTCTTT
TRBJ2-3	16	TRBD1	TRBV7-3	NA	CASSDGQGGAGDTQYF	TGTGCCAGCAGCGACGGACAGGGGGGGGCGGGAGATACGCAGTATTTT
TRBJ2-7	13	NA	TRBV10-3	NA	CAIRRDGTYEQYF	TGTGCCATCAGGAGGGACGGCACCTACGAGCAGTACTTC
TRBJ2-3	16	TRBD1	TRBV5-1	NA	CASSLGGTGSTDTQYF	TGCGCCAGCAGCCTTGGTGGGACAGGGAGCACAGATACGCAGTATTTT
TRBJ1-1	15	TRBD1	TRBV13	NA	CASSPLGTGNTEAFF	TGTGCCAGCAGCCCGCTCGGGACAGGGAACACTGAAGCTTTCTTT
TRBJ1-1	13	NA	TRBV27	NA	CASRFRGNTEAFF	TGTGCCAGCAGATTCAGGGGGAACACTGAAGCTTTCTTT
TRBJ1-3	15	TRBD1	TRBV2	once	CASSEAGTGANTIYF	TGTGCCAGCAGTGAAGCCGGGACAGGGGCCAACACCATATATTTT
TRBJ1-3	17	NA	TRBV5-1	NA	CASSPGISQSSGNTIYF	TGCGCCAGCAGCCCCGGCATAAGTCAATCCTCTGGAAACACCATATATTTT
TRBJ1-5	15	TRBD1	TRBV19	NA	CASNTGTVSNQPQHF	TGTGCCAGTAACACCGGGACAGTTAGCAATCAGCCCCAGCATTTT
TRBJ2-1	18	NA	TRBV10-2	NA	CASSESPSRGSPYNEQFF	TGCGCCAGCAGTGAGTCCCCGTCGCGGGGCAGCCCCTACAATGAGCAGTTCTTC
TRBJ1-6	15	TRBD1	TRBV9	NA	CASSVTGQSNSPLHF	TGTGCCAGCAGCGTCACGGGACAGAGTAATTCACCCCTCCACTTT
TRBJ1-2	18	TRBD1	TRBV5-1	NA	CASSTHRDRGSFNYGYTF	TGCGCCAGCAGCACGCACCGGGACAGGGGGTCCTTCAACTATGGCTACACCTTC
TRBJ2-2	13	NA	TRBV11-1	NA	CASSFGWIGELFF	TGTGCCAGCAGCTTCGGATGGATCGGGGAGCTGTTTTTT
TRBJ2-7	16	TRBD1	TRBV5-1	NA	CASSLGQGQSSYEQYF	TGCGCCAGCAGCTTGGGGCAGGGACAGAGCTCCTACGAGCAGTACTTC
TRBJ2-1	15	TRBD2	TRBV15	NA	CATRKGLGGYNEQFF	TGTGCCACCAGAAAGGGACTAGGGGGCTACAATGAGCAGTTCTTC
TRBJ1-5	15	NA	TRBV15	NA	CATSMETGSHQPQHF	TGTGCCACCAGTATGGAAACAGGGAGCCATCAGCCCCAGCATTTT
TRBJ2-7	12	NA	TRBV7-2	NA	CASSSPAYEQYF	TGTGCCAGCAGCTCCCCGGCCTACGAGCAGTACTTC
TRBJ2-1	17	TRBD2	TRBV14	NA	CASSQDSWTSRYNEQFF	TGTGCCAGCAGCCAAGATAGCTGGACTAGCAGGTACAATGAGCAGTTCTTC
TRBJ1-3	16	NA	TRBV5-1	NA	CASSLVGADSGNTIYF	TGCGCCAGCAGCTTGGTTGGGGCGGACTCTGGAAACACCATATATTTT
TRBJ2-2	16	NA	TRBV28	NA	CASSPRPSRDTGELFF	TGTGCCAGCAGTCCCCGCCCTAGCAGGGACACCGGGGAGCTGTTTTTT
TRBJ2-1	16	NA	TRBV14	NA	CASSQEIWDVNNEQFF	TGTGCCAGCAGCCAAGAAATTTGGGACGTTAACAATGAGCAGTTCTTC
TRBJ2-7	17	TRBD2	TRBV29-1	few	CSVEGTSGGGVTYEQYF	TGCAGCGTTGAAGGGACTAGCGGTGGAGGGGTAACCTACGAGCAGTACTTC
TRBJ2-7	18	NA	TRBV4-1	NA	CASSQDLHLLGVSYEQYF	TGCGCCAGCAGCCAAGATTTACACCTATTAGGGGTAAGCTACGAGCAGTACTTC
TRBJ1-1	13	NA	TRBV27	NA	CASSFLMNTEAFF	TGTGCCAGCAGTTTTCTGATGAACACTGAAGCTTTCTTT
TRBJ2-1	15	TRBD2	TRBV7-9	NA	CASSSPNGGRGEQFF	TGTGCCAGCAGCTCCCCCAACGGCGGGAGGGGGGAGCAGTTCTTC
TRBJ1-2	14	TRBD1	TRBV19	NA	CASSKGTGRYGYTF	TGTGCCAGTAGTAAGGGGACAGGGAGGTATGGCTACACCTTC
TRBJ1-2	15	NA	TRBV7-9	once	CASSLYEEADYGYTF	TGTGCCAGCAGCTTATACGAAGAGGCGGACTATGGCTACACCTTC
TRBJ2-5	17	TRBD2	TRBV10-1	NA	CASSEPRTSGAQETQYF	TGCGCCAGCAGTGAGCCACGGACTAGCGGGGCTCAAGAGACCCAGTACTTC
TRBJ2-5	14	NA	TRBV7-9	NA	CASSSMGYQETQYF	TGTGCCAGCAGCTCCATGGGGTACCAAGAGACCCAGTACTTC
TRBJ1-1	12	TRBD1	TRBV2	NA	CASTMTGTEAFF	TGTGCCAGTACAATGACAGGGACTGAAGCTTTCTTT
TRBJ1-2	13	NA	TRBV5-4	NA	CASFAGERYGYTF	TGTGCCAGCTTCGCGGGGGAACGATATGGCTACACCTTC
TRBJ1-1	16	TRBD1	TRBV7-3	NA	CASSPQGTGLNTEAFF	TGTGCCAGCAGCCCACAAGGGACAGGGCTGAACACTGAAGCTTTCTTT